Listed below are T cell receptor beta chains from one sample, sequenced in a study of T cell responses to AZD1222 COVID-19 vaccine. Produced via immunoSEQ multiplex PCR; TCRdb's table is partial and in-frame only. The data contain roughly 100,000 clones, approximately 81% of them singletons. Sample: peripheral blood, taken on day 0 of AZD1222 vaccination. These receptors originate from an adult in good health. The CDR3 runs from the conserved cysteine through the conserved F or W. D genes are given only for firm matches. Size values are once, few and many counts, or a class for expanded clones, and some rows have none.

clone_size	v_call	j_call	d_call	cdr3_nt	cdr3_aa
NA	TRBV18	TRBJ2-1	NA	TGTGCCAGCTCATCCGGGAGCTCCTACAATGAGCAGTTCTTC	CASSSGSSYNEQFF
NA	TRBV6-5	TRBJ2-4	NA	TGTGCCAGCATGGAGGGGGGAAGCAAAAACATTCAGTACTTC	CASMEGGSKNIQYF
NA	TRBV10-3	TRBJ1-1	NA	TGTGCCATCACGCGGCAGGTGGGCACTGAAGCTTTCTTT	CAITRQVGTEAFF
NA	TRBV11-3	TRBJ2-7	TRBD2	TGTGCCAGCAGCTTAATTCTAGGCGGGAGCTCCTACGAGCAGTACTTC	CASSLILGGSSYEQYF
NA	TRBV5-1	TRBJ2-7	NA	TGCGCCAGCAGACCGTCGACTAGTATAACCAACGAGCAGTACTTC	CASRPSTSITNEQYF
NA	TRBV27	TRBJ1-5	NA	TGTGCCAGCAGTAAGACGGGACAACCTAATCAGCCCCAGCATTTT	CASSKTGQPNQPQHF
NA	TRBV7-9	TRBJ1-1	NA	TGTGCCAGCAGCTCCCCGGGCTGGAAATCGAACACTGAAGCTTTCTTT	CASSSPGWKSNTEAFF
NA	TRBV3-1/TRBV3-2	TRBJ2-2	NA	TGTGCCAGCAGCCTCGGCATCACCGGGGAGCTGTTTTTT	CASSLGITGELFF
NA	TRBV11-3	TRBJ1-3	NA	TGTGCCAGCAGCTTAGAAGGGGGTGCTGGAAACACCATATATTTT	CASSLEGGAGNTIYF
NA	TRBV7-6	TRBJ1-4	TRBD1	TGTGCCAGCAGCCCGGGACAGGGGGCGAATCAAGAAAAACTGTTTTTT	CASSPGQGANQEKLFF
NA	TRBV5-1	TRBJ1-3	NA	TGCGCCAGCAGCCCATCCTCAGGGGCTGCCGGAAACACCATATATTTT	CASSPSSGAAGNTIYF
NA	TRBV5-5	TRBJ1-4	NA	TGTGCCAGCAGCTTGGTAGTCAGGGCTTCCTATAATGAAAAACTGTTTTTT	CASSLVVRASYNEKLFF
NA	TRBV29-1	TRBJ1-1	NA	TGCAGCGTAGGGGACCGAAGGCCTAAAGAAGCTTTCTTT	CSVGDRRPKEAFF
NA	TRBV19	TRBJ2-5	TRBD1	TGTGCCAGTAGTAGGACAGGGAACCAAGAGACCCAGTACTTC	CASSRTGNQETQYF
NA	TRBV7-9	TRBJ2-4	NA	TGTGCCAGCAGCCTGACACAGAACCACCAACCCCTATTTCAGTACTTC	CASSLTQNHQPLFQYF
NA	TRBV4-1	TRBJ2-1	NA	TGCGCCAGCAGCCAAGATGCACGGCTAGCGATCGATGAGCAGTTCTTC	CASSQDARLAIDEQFF
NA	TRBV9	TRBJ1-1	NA	TGTGCCAGCAGCGTAGGAGCGGAAACTGAAGCTTTCTTT	CASSVGAETEAFF
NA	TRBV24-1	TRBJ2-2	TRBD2	TGTGCCACCAGTGACCCGTTTCGGGGGGGTGCCGGGGAGCTGTTTTTT	CATSDPFRGGAGELFF
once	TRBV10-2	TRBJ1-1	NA	TGCGCCAGCGTCCCCCGGGGGCCCGAGAGGACTGAAGCTTTCTTT	CASVPRGPERTEAFF
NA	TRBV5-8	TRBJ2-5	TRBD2	TGTGCCAGCAGCTTGGCGGGGACTATGCAAGAGACCCAGTACTTC	CASSLAGTMQETQYF
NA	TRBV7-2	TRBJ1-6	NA	TGTGCCAGCAGCTTAGTGTCAGGGGCGAGGAATTCACCCCTCCACTTT	CASSLVSGARNSPLHF
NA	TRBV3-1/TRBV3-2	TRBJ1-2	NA	TGTGCCAGCAGCCAAGAGGGAAGAGGCTACACCTTC	CASSQEGRGYTF
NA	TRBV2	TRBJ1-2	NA	TGTGCCAGCAGAGGGCAGGGGCACTATGGCTACACCTTC	CASRGQGHYGYTF
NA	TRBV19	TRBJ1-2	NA	TGTGCCAGTAGTAAAGGTGGGGGCGGCTACACCTTC	CASSKGGGGYTF
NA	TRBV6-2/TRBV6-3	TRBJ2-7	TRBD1	TGTGCCAGCAGCCACTCAGGCAGGGGGCACCTGGAGCAGTACTTC	CASSHSGRGHLEQYF
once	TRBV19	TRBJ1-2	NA	TGTGCCAGTAGTATGGTTTGGGGCAGCTCCGGGTATGGCTACACCTTC	CASSMVWGSSGYGYTF
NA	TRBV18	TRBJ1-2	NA	TGTGCCAGCTCACCACTGGGTCTCGAAGGCTACACCTTC	CASSPLGLEGYTF
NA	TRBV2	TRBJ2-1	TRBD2	TGTGCCAGCAGGACCCGGCCTAGCGGTTGGAGCTCCTACAATGAGCAGTTCTTC	CASRTRPSGWSSYNEQFF
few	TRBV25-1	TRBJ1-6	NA	TGTGCCAGCGTCAGCGTGGTCGGTTCACCCCTCCACTTT	CASVSVVGSPLHF
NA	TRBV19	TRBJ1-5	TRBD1	TGTGCCAGTAGTACCGACAGGGCGGGGCCCCAGCATTTT	CASSTDRAGPQHF
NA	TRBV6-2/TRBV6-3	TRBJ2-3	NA	TGTGCCAGCAGCAACACAGATACGCAGTATTTT	CASSNTDTQYF
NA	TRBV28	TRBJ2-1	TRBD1	TGTGCCAGCAGGGACGATCGGGACAGATACAATGAGCAGTTCTTC	CASRDDRDRYNEQFF
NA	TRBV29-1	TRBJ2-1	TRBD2	TGCAGCGTTGAAGATTGGGGGACTAGCGGAAACAATGAGCAGTTCTTC	CSVEDWGTSGNNEQFF
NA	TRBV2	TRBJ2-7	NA	TGTGCCAGCAGTGAACCCCAGGGGACCTACGAGCAGTACTTC	CASSEPQGTYEQYF
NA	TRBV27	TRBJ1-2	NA	TGTGCCAGCAGTTCCGCCGGAGGGGGCTATGGCTACACCTTC	CASSSAGGGYGYTF
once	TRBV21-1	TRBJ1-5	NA	TGTGCCAGCAGCAAATATCGGCAGCCTCCCCAGCCCCAGCATTTT	CASSKYRQPPQPQHF
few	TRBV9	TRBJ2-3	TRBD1	TGTGCCAGCAGCGTGGACAGGGGGTTGTTAGATACGCAGTATTTT	CASSVDRGLLDTQYF
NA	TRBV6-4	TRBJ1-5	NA	TGTGCCAGCAGTGGGGAGGGAGGTCAGCCCCAGCATTTT	CASSGEGGQPQHF
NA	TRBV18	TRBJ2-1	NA	TGTGCCAGCTCACCACCGATGGAAAGCTCCTACAATGAGCAGTTCTTC	CASSPPMESSYNEQFF
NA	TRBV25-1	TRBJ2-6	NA	TGTGCCAGCAGTCCATCCGGGGCCAACGTCCTGACTTTC	CASSPSGANVLTF
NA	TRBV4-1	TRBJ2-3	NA	TGCGCCAGCAGCCAAGATATACAGGCTATCCCAGATACGCAGTATTTT	CASSQDIQAIPDTQYF
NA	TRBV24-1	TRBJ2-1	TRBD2	TGTGCCACCAGTGATTTAATTTTCGGGGGGGACAATGAGCAGTTCTTC	CATSDLIFGGDNEQFF
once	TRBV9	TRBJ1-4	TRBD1	TGTGCCAGCAGCACCTGGGACAGGGGGCAAACAACTAATGAAAAACTGTTTTTT	CASSTWDRGQTTNEKLFF
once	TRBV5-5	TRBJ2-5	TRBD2	TGTGCCAGCAGCTTGGCGGGTAGCGGGAGAATCGGGGAGACCCAGTACTTC	CASSLAGSGRIGETQYF
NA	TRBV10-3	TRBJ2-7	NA	TGTGCCATCAATCCTCGGGACGGCTACGAGCAGTACTTC	CAINPRDGYEQYF
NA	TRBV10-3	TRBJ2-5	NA	TGTGCCATCAAGGCGGCGGGCGAGACCCAGTACTTC	CAIKAAGETQYF
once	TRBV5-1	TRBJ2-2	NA	TGCGCCAGCAGGGCCCAGGGACCCGCGAACACCGGGGAGCTGTTTTTT	CASRAQGPANTGELFF
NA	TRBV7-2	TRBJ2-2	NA	TGTGCCAGCAGCGCCCGCTCGGCAGGCGGGGAGCTGTTTTTT	CASSARSAGGELFF